The clone carrying this TCR beta chain came up once. The antigen remains unidentified. The sample originates from a study of T cell repertoires in cytomegalovirus infection. This CDR3 spans 16 amino acids. With 4 bases removed from V and 1 base from J, the gap between germline ends came to 16 bases. CDR1 is MGHRA, CDR2 YSYEKL, per germline. Using its own MiXCR run on the reads, TCRdb lists one record per CDR3 protein. Among 75,000 to 100,000 distinct CDR3 sequences, 25% to 30% were seen once, and the ten largest hold about three quarters. The V call is TRBV4-1, the J call TRBJ1-1; D may be TRBD1 (5 bases). Sequenced material: CD8+ T cells from cultured PBMCs, taken from culture after CMV antigen stimulation. This receptor was obtained from a human donor in good health (CMV status not recorded). Some clones in this sample may be carry-over from other donors' samples. The CDR3 reads CASSPGLQITNTEAFF. CDR3 coding DNA: TGCGCCAGCAGCCCGGGGCTTCAGATCACGAACACTGAAGCTTTCTTT.